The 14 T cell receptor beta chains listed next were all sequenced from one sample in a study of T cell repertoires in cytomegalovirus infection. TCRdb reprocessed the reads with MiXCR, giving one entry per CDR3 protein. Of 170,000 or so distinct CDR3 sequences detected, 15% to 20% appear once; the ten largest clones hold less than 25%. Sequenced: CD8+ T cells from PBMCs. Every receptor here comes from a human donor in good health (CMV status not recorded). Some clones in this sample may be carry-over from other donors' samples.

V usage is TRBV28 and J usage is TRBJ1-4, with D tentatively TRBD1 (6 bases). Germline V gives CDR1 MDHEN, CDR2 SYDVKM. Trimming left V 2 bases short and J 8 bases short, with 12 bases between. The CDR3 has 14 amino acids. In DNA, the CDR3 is TGTGCCAGCAGTTTAAACAGGGTGGGGGAAAAACTGTTTTTT. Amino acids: CASSLNRVGEKLFF.

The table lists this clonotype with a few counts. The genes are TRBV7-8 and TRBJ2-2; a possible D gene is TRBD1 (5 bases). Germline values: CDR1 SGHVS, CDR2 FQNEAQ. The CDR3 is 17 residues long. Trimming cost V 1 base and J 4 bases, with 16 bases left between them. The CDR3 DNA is TGTGCCAGCAGCTTAGTTCAAAGGGCAGGGCCCACCGGGGAGCTGTTTTTT. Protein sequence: CASSLVQRAGPTGELFF. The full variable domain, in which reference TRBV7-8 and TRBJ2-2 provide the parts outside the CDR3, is GAGVSQSPRYKVAKRGQDVALRCDPISGHVSLFWYQQALGQGPEFLTYFQNEAQLDKSGLPSDRFFAERPEGSVSTLKIQRTQQEDSAVYLCASSLVQRAGPTGELFFGEGSRLTVL.

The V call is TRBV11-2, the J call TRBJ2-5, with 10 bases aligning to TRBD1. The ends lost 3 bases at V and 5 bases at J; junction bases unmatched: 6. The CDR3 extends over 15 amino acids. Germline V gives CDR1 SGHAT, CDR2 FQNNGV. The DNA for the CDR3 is TGTGCCAGCAGCTTCCGGGACAGGGGATCTGAGACCCAGTACTTC. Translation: CASSFRDRGSETQYF.

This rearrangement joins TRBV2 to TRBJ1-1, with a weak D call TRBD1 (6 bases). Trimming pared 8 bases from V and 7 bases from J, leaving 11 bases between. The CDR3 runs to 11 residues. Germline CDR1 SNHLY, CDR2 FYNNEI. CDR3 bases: TGTGCCAGCCCTGGGACAAATGAAGCTTTCTTT. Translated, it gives CASPGTNEAFF.

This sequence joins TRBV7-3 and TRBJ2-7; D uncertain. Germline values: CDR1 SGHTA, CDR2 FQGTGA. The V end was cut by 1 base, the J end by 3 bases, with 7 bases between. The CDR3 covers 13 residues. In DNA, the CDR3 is TGTGCCAGCAGCTTAATCCAAGGCTACGAGCAGTACTTC. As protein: CASSLIQGYEQYF.

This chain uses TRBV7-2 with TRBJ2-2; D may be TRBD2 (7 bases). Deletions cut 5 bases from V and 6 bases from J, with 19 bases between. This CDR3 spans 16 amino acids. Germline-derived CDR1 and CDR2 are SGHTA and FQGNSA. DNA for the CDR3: TGTGCCAGCAGCCCAGAGGGGGGGCCAAGTTCCGGGGAGCTGTTTTTT. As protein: CASSPEGGPSSGELFF.

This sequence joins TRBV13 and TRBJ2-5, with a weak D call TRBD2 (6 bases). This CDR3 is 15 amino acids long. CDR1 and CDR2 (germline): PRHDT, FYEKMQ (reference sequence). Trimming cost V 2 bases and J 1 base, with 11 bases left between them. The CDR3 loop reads CASSLRETGQETQYF. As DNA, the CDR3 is TGTGCCAGCAGCTTACGGGAGACGGGCCAAGAGACCCAGTACTTC.

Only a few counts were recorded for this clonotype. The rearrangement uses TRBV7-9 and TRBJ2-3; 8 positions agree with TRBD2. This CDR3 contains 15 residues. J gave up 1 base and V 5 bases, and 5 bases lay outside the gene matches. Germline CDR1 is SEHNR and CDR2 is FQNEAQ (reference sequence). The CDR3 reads CASSGETSGTDTQYF. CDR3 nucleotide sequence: TGTGCCAGCAGCGGAGAGACTAGCGGCACAGATACGCAGTATTTT.

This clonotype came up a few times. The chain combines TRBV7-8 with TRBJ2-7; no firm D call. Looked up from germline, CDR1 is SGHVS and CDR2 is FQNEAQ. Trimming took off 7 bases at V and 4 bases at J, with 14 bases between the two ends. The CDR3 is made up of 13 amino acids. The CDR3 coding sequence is TGTGCCAGCATCGCTGGAGCCACATACGAGCAGTACTTC. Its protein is CASIAGATYEQYF.

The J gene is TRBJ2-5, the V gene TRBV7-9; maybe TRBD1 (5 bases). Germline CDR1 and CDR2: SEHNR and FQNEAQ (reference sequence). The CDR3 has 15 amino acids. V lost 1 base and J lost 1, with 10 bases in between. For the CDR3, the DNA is TGTGCCAGCAGCTTAGGGACACTTCTCCAAGAGACCCAGTACTTC. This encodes CASSLGTLLQETQYF.

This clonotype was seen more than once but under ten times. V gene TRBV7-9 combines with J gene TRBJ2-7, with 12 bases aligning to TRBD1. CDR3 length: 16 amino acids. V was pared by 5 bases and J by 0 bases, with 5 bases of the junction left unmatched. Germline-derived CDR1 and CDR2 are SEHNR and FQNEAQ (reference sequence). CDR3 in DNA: TGTGCCAGCAGCCCTGGGACAGGGGGCGACTCCTACGAGCAGTACTTC. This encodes CASSPGTGGDSYEQYF.

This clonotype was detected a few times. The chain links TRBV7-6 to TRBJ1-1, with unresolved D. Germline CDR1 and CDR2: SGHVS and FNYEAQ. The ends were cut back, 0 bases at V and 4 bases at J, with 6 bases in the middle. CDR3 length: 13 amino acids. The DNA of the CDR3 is TGTGCCAGCAGCTTAGCTGAGTTCACTGAAGCTTTCTTT. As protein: CASSLAEFTEAFF. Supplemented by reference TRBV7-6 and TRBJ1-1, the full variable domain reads GAGVSQSPRYKVTKRGQDVALRCDPISGHVSLYWYRQALGQGPEFLTYFNYEAQQDKSGLPNDRFSAERPEGSISTLTIQRTEQRDSAMYRCASSLAEFTEAFFGQGTRLTVV.

The CDR3 DNA follows: TGTGCCAGCAGTGAGGGCCGCACGAACCCGTCCTACGAGCAGTACTTC. Translating gives CASSEGRTNPSYEQYF. This chain uses TRBV25-1 with TRBJ2-7; D gene uncertain. Germline V gene sequence: CDR1 MGHDK, CDR2 SYGVNS. The CDR3 runs to 16 residues. Trimming removed 3 bases at V and 1 base at J, with 16 bases between.

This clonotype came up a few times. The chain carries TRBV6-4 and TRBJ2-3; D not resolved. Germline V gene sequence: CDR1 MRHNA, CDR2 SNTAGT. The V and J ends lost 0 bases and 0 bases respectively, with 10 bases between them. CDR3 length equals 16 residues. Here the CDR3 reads CASSDSSLSSTDTQYF. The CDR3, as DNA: TGTGCCAGCAGTGACTCGTCCCTTTCTAGCACAGATACGCAGTATTTT.